A selection of T cell receptor beta chains follows, all from one sample in a study of T-cell memory formation after mild COVID-19. TCRdb re-derived calls from the 5' RACE reads in MiXCR, one entry per CDR3 protein. Among hundreds of thousands of distinct CDR3 sequences listed, around 8% were seen once. Input material: PBMCs or a T cell subset sorted from them (not recorded which). All receptors come from a man aged 18 to 29 who had mild COVID-19 (a few samples of this study predate the infection). Cell type and time point are not known. Each CDR3 is given with its conserved first and last residue. The order of the fields is V gene, CDR3 length, D gene, clone size, J gene, CDR3 DNA, CDR3 protein. A D gene is named only where the DNA matches it firmly. Only part of the rows carry a size: once, few, many, or a class if the clone is expanded.

TRBV9,16,-,few,TRBJ2-7,TGTGCCAGCAGCGCAGGCCCCGACGGAGGCACCTACGAGCAGTACTTC,CASSAGPDGGTYEQYF
TRBV20-1,15,-,-,TRBJ1-5,TGCAGTGCTACCCCATTGGGGTCCTCCGGGCAGCCCCAGCATTTT,CSATPLGSSGQPQHF
TRBV12-3/TRBV12-4,15,-,few,TRBJ1-1,TGTGCCAGCAGTTTGTCGGCAGCCTTTGACACTGAAGCTTTCTTT,CASSLSAAFDTEAFF
TRBV10-2,13,-,-,TRBJ1-6,TGCGCCAGCAGTGAAGTTTCTAATTCACCCCTCCACTTT,CASSEVSNSPLHF
TRBV5-1,15,-,few,TRBJ2-1,TGCGCCAGTTTGGCGGGGAAGGAACCCTACAATGAGCAGTTCTTC,CASLAGKEPYNEQFF
TRBV6-6,16,-,-,TRBJ1-5,TGTGCCAGCAGTTTGGCCGAGGGGTACAGCAATCAGCCCCAGCATTTT,CASSLAEGYSNQPQHF
TRBV3-1,17,TRBD2,-,TRBJ2-1,TGTGCCAGCAGCCAAGGGCTAGCGGGGGGGCTCAACAATGAGCAGTTCTTC,CASSQGLAGGLNNEQFF
TRBV7-9,13,-,few,TRBJ1-1,TGTGCCAGCAGTATGAATCCGGGCACTGAAGCTTTCTTT,CASSMNPGTEAFF
TRBV27,16,-,few,TRBJ1-5,TGTGCCAGCAGTTTAGGGTGGGGAGGGGGCAATCAGCCCCAGCATTTT,CASSLGWGGGNQPQHF
TRBV7-2,16,TRBD2,-,TRBJ2-4,TGTGCCAGCAGCCCCGGGACTAGCGATTCCAAAAACATTCAGTACTTC,CASSPGTSDSKNIQYF
TRBV7-2,15,TRBD2,-,TRBJ2-1,TGTGCCAGCAGCACGACTAGCGGGGGGGACAATGAGCAGTTCTTC,CASSTTSGGDNEQFF
TRBV20-1,20,TRBD1,-,TRBJ1-5,TGCAGTGCTAGAGTCCTCAGGAGGACAGGGATGTCCCCTAGCAATCAGCCCCAGCATTTT,CSARVLRRTGMSPSNQPQHF
TRBV11-1,16,TRBD1,-,TRBJ2-1,TGTGCCAGCAGCTTAGGCGACAGGGGGATAAAGAATGAGCAGTTCTTC,CASSLGDRGIKNEQFF
TRBV4-1,16,-,-,TRBJ2-6,TGCGCCAGCAGCCAAGGTTTCCGCTCTGGGGCCAACGTCCTGACTTTC,CASSQGFRSGANVLTF
TRBV2,13,-,-,TRBJ1-1,TGTGCCAGCAGGAGGACCCTCGACCCTGAAGCTTTCTTT,CASRRTLDPEAFF
TRBV20-1,12,-,few,TRBJ1-2,TGCAGTGCTCCCCAGGACGGCTATGGCTACACCTTC,CSAPQDGYGYTF
TRBV6-1,14,-,few,TRBJ1-2,TGTGCCAGCGGGAAGGAGACTTCTAACTATGGCTACACCTTC,CASGKETSNYGYTF
TRBV12-3/TRBV12-4,19,-,-,TRBJ2-5,TGTGCCAGCAGTTTGTGGAATAGTCTTATAGTCGACCGCCGGTCGACCCAGTACTTC,CASSLWNSLIVDRRSTQYF
TRBV14,18,-,few,TRBJ2-6,TGTGCCAGCAGCCATGAGAGAGCAGGCCCCTCTGGGGCCAACGTCCTGACTTTC,CASSHERAGPSGANVLTF
TRBV12-3/TRBV12-4,16,TRBD2,-,TRBJ2-1,TGTGCCAGCAGTTTTGGACTAGCGGGGGCCCGATATGAGCAGTTCTTC,CASSFGLAGARYEQFF
TRBV5-1,13,-,many,TRBJ1-1,TGCGCCAGCAGCAGCAACATGAACACTGAAGCTTTCTTT,CASSSNMNTEAFF
TRBV29-1,12,-,-,TRBJ1-4,TGCAGCGTTGGGCTGGGGGGTGAAAAACTGTTTTTT,CSVGLGGEKLFF
TRBV12-3/TRBV12-4,15,TRBD1,many,TRBJ2-7,TGTGCCAGCAGTCCTCAGACAGGGGCTCCCTACGAGCAGTACTTC,CASSPQTGAPYEQYF